This T cell receptor (beta chain) was profiled in a study of blood T cell repertoires in COVID-19. For the study at large: COVID-19 samples from acute and convalescent phases originated in the United States, Italy and Spain. Sources were T cells, B-cell-depleted T cells, or PBMCs; the material itself was cDNA or gDNA.

This clone was detected only a few times. The length of the CDR3 is 13 residues. The germline V and J ends were trimmed by 0 bases and 6 bases, with 10 bases remaining between them. Germline loops: CDR1 SGHDT, CDR2 YYEEEE. In the original processing: Estimated nucleated cell counts came from reference gene primer amplification. Generated by immunoSEQ multiplex PCR, the TCRdb table keeps only in-frame clones and is missing some. D and trimming were read from the DNA, whereas the V and J calls and clone size are those reported in that table. The sample yields about 230,000 clones, about 85% seen once. The source material was peripheral blood. V and J are TRBV5-6 and TRBJ2-7; D unclear. This sequence was found in an elderly woman with acute or convalescent COVID-19. CDR3 sequence: CASSLGRVVEQYF. The CDR3, as DNA: TGTGCCAGCAGCTTGGGCCGGGTTGTCGAGCAGTACTTC. Complete variable domain (other parts from reference TRBV5-6 and TRBJ2-7): DAGVTQSPTHLIKTRGQQVTLRCSPKSGHDTVSWYQQALGQGPQFIFQYYEEEERQRGNFPDRFSGHQFPNYSSELNVNALLLGDSALYLCASSLGRVVEQYFGPGTRLTVT.